A single T cell receptor beta chain is shown here with its context. These data belong to a study of blood T cell repertoires in COVID-19. Using immunoSEQ multiplex PCR, the repertoire was profiled, and TCRdb retains in-frame clones only, with some absent. The sample lists approximately 300,000 clones; 90% to 95% were seen once. CDR1 SGHNT and CDR2 YENEEA come from the germline V gene. This CDR3 has 14 amino acids. Unmatched junction bases numbered 3, after V lost 4 bases and J lost 3 bases. This chain uses TRBV11-3 with TRBJ2-1, with TRBD1 matching 7 bases. Sequenced material: PBMCs or T cells enriched from blood (not recorded which). This TCR came from a woman between 25 and 40 years old who had been exposed to COVID-19. CDR3 nucleotide sequence: TGTGCCAGCAGCTCCCGGGACAGCTACAATGAGCAGTTCTTC. Translation gives CASSSRDSYNEQFF.